These 15 T cell receptor beta chains originate from one sample sequenced in a study of T cells after yellow fever vaccination. From the 5' RACE reads, TCRdb called clonotypes with MiXCR, one entry per CDR3 protein. Of hundreds of thousands of distinct CDR3 sequences detected, around 6.5% appear once; the ten largest clones hold 14% to 15%. The sample was PBMCs, taken 5 days after the yellow fever booster vaccination. Source of these receptors: a man aged 25-40 years who received the YFV17D yellow fever vaccine.

The V gene is TRBV20-1, the J gene TRBJ2-2; possible D gene TRBD2, 5 bases. The CDR3 covers 12 residues. V was shortened by 3 bases and J by 7 bases, with 9 bases between the two germline ends. CDR1 DFQATT and CDR2 SNEGSKA come from the germline V gene (reference sequence). CDR3 amino acids: CSARRTGGELFF. In DNA, the CDR3 is TGCAGTGCTAGGCGGACTGGCGGGGAGCTGTTTTTT.

There are many counts of this clonotype. The rearrangement joins TRBV12-3 or TRBV12-4 to TRBJ2-7, with 7 nucleotides matching TRBD2. The V and J ends lost 3 bases and 6 bases, in that order; junction bases with no gene match: 11. The CDR3 has 15 amino acids. Here the CDR3 reads CASSFSRRGGVEQYF. As DNA, the CDR3 is TGTGCCAGCAGTTTTTCTCGGCGTGGGGGGGTCGAGCAGTACTTC.

The chain carries TRBV20-1 and TRBJ2-3, with TRBD1 matching 8 bases. Unmatched junction bases numbered 6, after V lost 5 bases and J lost 2 bases. CDR3 length: 14 residues. Germline-derived CDR1 and CDR2 are DFQATT and SNEGSKA (reference sequence). The CDR3 sequence: CSAQGAGFTDTQYF. CDR3 sequence (DNA): TGCAGTGCTCAGGGGGCCGGATTCACAGATACGCAGTATTTT.

There are a few counts of this clonotype. The V gene is TRBV28, the J gene TRBJ2-1; 11 nucleotides line up with TRBD1. The germline CDR1 and CDR2 sequences are MDHEN and SYDVKM. The junction had 13 bases not matched to a gene; V was cut back by 6 bases and J by 9 bases. The CDR3 has 16 amino acids. This chain's CDR3 is CASSRIGTGGLGEQFF. The CDR3 DNA reads as TGTGCCAGCAGCAGAATAGGGACAGGGGGACTAGGTGAGCAGTTCTTC.

This clonotype was detected ten times or more. The chain recombines TRBV5-1 with TRBJ2-1, with 13 bases aligning to TRBD2. CDR1 and CDR2 from the germline V gene are SGHRS and YFSETQ. V lost 4 bases to trimming and J lost 9 bases; unmatched junction nucleotides: 10. The CDR3 is 16 residues long. CDR3 sequence: CASSVAGTSGNPEQFF. CDR3 sequence (DNA): TGCGCCAGCAGCGTTGCCGGGACTAGCGGGAATCCTGAGCAGTTCTTC.

This clonotype came up a few times. This rearrangement joins TRBV5-1 to TRBJ1-1; D gene uncertain. This CDR3 has 13 residues. Germline assignment: CDR1 SGHRS and CDR2 YFSETQ. Trimming took 4 bases from V and 6 from J, leaving 13 bases between them. CDR3 in DNA: TGCGCCAGCAGCAAAAACCAGGATTCTGAAGCTTTCTTT. Its translation: CASSKNQDSEAFF. The full variable domain, in which reference TRBV5-1 and TRBJ1-1 provide the parts outside the CDR3, is KAGVTQTPRYLIKTRGQQVTLSCSPISGHRSVSWYQQTPGQGLQFLFEYFSETQRNKGNFPGRFSGRQFSNSRSEMNVSTLELGDSALYLCASSKNQDSEAFFGQGTRLTVV.

At least ten counts were recorded for this clonotype. The CDR3 reads CASSILYRGIDEQFF. The CDR3 DNA reads as TGTGCCAGTAGTATCCTCTACAGGGGAATAGATGAGCAGTTCTTC. The chain uses TRBV19 and TRBJ2-1; 7 bases align to TRBD1. V lost 3 bases to trimming and J lost 8 bases; unmatched junction nucleotides: 10. From germline, CDR1 is LNHDA and CDR2 SQIVND (reference sequence). This CDR3 spans 15 amino acids.

The chain carries TRBV16 and TRBJ1-3; D call uncertain. The CDR3 contains 17 residues. The V gene's germline CDR1 is KGHSY and CDR2 FQNENV. V dropped 4 bases and J dropped 0 bases, with 16 bases sitting between them. The CDR3 loop is CASSPWTGPNSGNTIYF. The CDR3 nucleotides are TGTGCCAGCAGCCCTTGGACCGGGCCAAACTCTGGAAACACCATATATTTT.

This clonotype was observed a handful of times. The chain uses TRBV7-9 and TRBJ2-3; 11 bases fit TRBD2. CDR1 is SEHNR, CDR2 FQNEAQ, per germline (reference sequence). This CDR3 contains 16 residues. Germline trimming cut 5 bases from V and 3 bases from J; bases unmatched to any gene: 7. The CDR3 loop is CASSVSGRAETDTQYF. CDR3 DNA: TGTGCCAGCAGCGTTAGCGGGAGGGCCGAGACAGATACGCAGTATTTT.

This clonotype occurred a few times. This chain connects TRBV29-1 to TRBJ2-1, with 14 nucleotides matching TRBD2. Germline V gene sequence: CDR1 SQVTM, CDR2 ANQGSEA. This CDR3 contains 15 residues. With 6 bases clipped from V and 9 bases from J, the junction kept 10 bases outside the gene matches. The CDR3 reads CSVGGGLAGVIEQFF. Here the CDR3 DNA reads TGCAGCGTAGGGGGGGGACTAGCGGGAGTGATTGAGCAGTTCTTC.

This clonotype has just a few counts. This CDR3 is CASSILREKLFF. The CDR3 DNA reads as TGTGCCAGTAGTATTCTACGCGAAAAACTGTTTTTT. The chain joins TRBV19 to TRBJ1-4; D ambiguous. CDR3 size: 12 residues. V was shortened by 3 bases and J by 8 bases, with 7 bases between the two germline ends. From germline, CDR1 is LNHDA and CDR2 SQIVND (reference sequence).

The rearrangement uses TRBV9 and TRBJ2-6; D is unresolved. The V gene lost 0 bases and the J gene lost 12 bases, with 13 bases spanning the gap. The CDR3 is 14 residues long. From germline, CDR1 is SGDLS and CDR2 YYNGEE. The CDR3 DNA is TGTGCCAGCAGCGTAGCTCCCCGGACGGGCGTCCTGACTTTC. Amino acids: CASSVAPRTGVLTF.

The sample holds a few counts of this clonotype. V and J are TRBV10-3 and TRBJ2-5, with D uncertain. Trimming took off 5 bases at V and 5 bases at J, with 6 bases between the two ends. The germline V gene has CDR1 ENHRY and CDR2 SYGVKD. There are 11 residues in the CDR3. The CDR3 sequence is CAISTAETQYF. DNA for the CDR3: TGTGCCATCAGTACCGCGGAGACCCAGTACTTC.

This clonotype was recorded at least ten times. CDR3 sequence: CASSPPTGKTQYF. The CDR3 DNA is TGTGCCAGCAGTCCTCCGACAGGGAAGACCCAGTACTTC. The J gene is TRBJ2-5, the V gene TRBV12-3 or TRBV12-4; 7 positions agree with TRBD1. CDR3 length: 13 residues. J gave up 6 bases and V 5 bases, and 6 bases lay outside the gene matches.

This clonotype came up many times. The chain is built from TRBV20-1 and TRBJ2-3; D is possibly TRBD2 (6 bases). The CDR3 has 13 amino acids. Per germline, CDR1 DFQATT and CDR2 SNEGSKA (reference sequence). V was cut by 6 bases and J by 2 bases, with 12 bases left in between. CDR3 in amino acids: CSARGTFTDTQYF. The DNA of the CDR3 is TGCAGTGCACGCGGGACTTTCACAGATACGCAGTATTTT.